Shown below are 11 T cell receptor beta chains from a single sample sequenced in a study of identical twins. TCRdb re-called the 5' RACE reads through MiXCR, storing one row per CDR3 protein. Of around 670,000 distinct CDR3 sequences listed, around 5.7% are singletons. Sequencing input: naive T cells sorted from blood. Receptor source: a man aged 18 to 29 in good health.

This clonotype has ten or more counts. The CDR3 sequence: CASSHHLPGQGASEQYF. CDR3 DNA: TGTGCCAGCAGTCATCACCTGCCGGGACAGGGGGCTAGTGAGCAGTACTTC. The rearrangement joins TRBV11-2 to TRBJ2-7; 12 nucleotides align to TRBD1. Unmatched junction bases numbered 16, after V lost 6 bases and J lost 7 bases. Germline V gene lookup returns CDR1 SGHAT and CDR2 FQNNGV. This CDR3 is 17 amino acids long.

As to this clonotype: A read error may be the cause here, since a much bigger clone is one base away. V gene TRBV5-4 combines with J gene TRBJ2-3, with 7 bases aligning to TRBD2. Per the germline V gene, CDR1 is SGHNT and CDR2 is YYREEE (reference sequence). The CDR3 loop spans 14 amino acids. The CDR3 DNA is TGTGCCAGCAGCAAGCAGACTAGCACAGATAAGCAGTATTTT. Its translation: CASSKQTSTDKQYF.

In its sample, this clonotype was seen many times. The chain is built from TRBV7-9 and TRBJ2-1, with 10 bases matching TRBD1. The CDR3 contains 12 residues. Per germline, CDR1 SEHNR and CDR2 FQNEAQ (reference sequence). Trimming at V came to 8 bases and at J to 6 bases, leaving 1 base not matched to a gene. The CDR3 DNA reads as TGTGCCAGCCGGGACAGGGGCAATGAGCAGTTCTTC. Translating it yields CASRDRGNEQFF.

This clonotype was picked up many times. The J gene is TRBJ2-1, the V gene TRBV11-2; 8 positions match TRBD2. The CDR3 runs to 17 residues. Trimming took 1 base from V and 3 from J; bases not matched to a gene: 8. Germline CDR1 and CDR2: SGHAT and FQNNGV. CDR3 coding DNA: TGTGCCAGCAGCTTAGTATCTCTCAGCGGGAGCTACAATGAGCAGTTCTTC. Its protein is CASSLVSLSGSYNEQFF.

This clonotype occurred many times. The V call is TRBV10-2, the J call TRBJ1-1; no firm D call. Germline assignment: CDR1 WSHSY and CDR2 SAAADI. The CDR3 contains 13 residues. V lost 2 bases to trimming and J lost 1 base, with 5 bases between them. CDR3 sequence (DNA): TGCGCCAGCAGTGAGACCAAGAACACTGAAGCTTTCTTT. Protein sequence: CASSETKNTEAFF.

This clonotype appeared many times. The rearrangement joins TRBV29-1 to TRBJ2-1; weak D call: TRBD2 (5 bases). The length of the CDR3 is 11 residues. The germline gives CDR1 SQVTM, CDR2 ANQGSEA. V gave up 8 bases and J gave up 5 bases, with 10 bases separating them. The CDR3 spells CSTGKNNEQFF. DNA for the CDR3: TGCAGCACCGGGAAGAACAATGAGCAGTTCTTC.

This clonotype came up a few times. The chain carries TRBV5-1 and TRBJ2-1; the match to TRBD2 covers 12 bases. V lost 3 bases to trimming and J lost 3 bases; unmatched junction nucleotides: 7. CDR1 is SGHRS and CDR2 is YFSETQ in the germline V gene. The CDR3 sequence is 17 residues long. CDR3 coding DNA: TGCGCCAGCAGCTGGGGACTAGCGGGCCTAAGCTACAATGAGCAGTTCTTC. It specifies CASSWGLAGLSYNEQFF.

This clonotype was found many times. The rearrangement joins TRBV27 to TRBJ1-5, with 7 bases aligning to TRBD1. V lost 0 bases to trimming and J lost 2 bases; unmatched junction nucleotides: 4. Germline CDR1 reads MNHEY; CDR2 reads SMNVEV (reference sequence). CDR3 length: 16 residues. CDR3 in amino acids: CASSLSGGNGNQPQHF. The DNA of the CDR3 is TGTGCCAGCAGTTTATCAGGGGGCAATGGCAATCAGCCCCAGCATTTT.

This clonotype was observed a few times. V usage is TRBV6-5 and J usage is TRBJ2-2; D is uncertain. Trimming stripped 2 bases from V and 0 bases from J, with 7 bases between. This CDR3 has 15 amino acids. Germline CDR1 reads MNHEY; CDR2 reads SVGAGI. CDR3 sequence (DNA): TGTGCCAGCAGTTACGACCTAGCGAACACCGGGGAGCTGTTTTTT. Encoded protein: CASSYDLANTGELFF.

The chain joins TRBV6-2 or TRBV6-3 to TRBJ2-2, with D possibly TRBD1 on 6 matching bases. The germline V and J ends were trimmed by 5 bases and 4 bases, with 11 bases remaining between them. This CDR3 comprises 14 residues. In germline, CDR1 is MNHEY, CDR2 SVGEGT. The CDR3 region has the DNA TGTGCCAGCAGTCCTACAGGGTTCACCGGGGAGCTGTTTTTT. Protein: CASSPTGFTGELFF.

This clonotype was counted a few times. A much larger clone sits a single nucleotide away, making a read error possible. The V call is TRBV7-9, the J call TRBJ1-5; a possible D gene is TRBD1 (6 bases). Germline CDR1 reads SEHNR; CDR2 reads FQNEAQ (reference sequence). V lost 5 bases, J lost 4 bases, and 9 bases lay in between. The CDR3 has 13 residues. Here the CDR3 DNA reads TGTGCCAGCAGCGGGAGGGGGAATCAGCCCCAGCATTTT. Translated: CASSGRGNQPQHF.